The rows below give T cell receptor beta chains drawn from one sample of a study of cytomegalovirus exposure and HLA in healthy donors. Method: immunoSEQ multiplex PCR; TCRdb's copy keeps in-frame clones and lacks some. Here the sample spans 55,000 or so clones, about 84% being singletons. Sample: PBMCs. The receptors stem from a female donor in good health and CMV-seronegative. CDR3s include the opening cysteine and the closing phenylalanine or tryptophan. D genes are given only for firm matches. Rows may omit the clone size; those that give it use once, few, many or a size class.

len: 18; v_gene: TRBV27; abundance: once; j_gene: TRBJ1-5; d_gene: TRBD1; CDR3nt: TGTGCCAGCACTGGTTCCTCCCCTACAGGGGGCTTTAATCAGCCCCAGCATTTT; CDR3aa: CASTGSSPTGGFNQPQHF
len: 16; v_gene: TRBV6-5; abundance: once; j_gene: TRBJ1-1; d_gene: .; CDR3nt: TGTGCCAGCAGTTACTCGAGAGTACAGAAGAACACTGAAGCTTTCTTT; CDR3aa: CASSYSRVQKNTEAFF
len: 15; v_gene: TRBV7-2; abundance: .; j_gene: TRBJ2-3; d_gene: .; CDR3nt: TGTGCCAGCAGCCTCCGGGACACCGCCTCGAGTACGCAGTATTTT; CDR3aa: CASSLRDTASSTQYF
len: 13; v_gene: TRBV6-1; abundance: .; j_gene: TRBJ1-5; d_gene: TRBD1; CDR3nt: TGTGCCAGCTTAACTTACAGGGGTCAGCCCCAGCATTTT; CDR3aa: CASLTYRGQPQHF
len: 14; v_gene: TRBV5-6; abundance: .; j_gene: TRBJ1-2; d_gene: .; CDR3nt: TGTGCCAGCAGCTTGTGGGTTGCGGGCTATGGCTACACCTTC; CDR3aa: CASSLWVAGYGYTF
len: 15; v_gene: TRBV19; abundance: .; j_gene: TRBJ2-4; d_gene: TRBD2; CDR3nt: TGTGCCAGTAGTGACGGGGGGAGCACCAAAAACATTCAGTACTTC; CDR3aa: CASSDGGSTKNIQYF
len: 14; v_gene: TRBV13; abundance: .; j_gene: TRBJ2-7; d_gene: TRBD1; CDR3nt: TGTGCCAGCAGCTCGCCGGGACAGGGTAACGAGCAGTACTTC; CDR3aa: CASSSPGQGNEQYF
len: 14; v_gene: TRBV9; abundance: .; j_gene: TRBJ2-1; d_gene: .; CDR3nt: TGTGCCAGCAGCGTAGAGGCTCGGGGTAGCGAGCAGTTCTTC; CDR3aa: CASSVEARGSEQFF
len: 16; v_gene: TRBV5-1; abundance: few; j_gene: TRBJ2-3; d_gene: TRBD2; CDR3nt: TGCGCCAGCAGTTGGGGAGCGGGACCTAGCACAGATACGCAGTATTTT; CDR3aa: CASSWGAGPSTDTQYF
len: 15; v_gene: TRBV19; abundance: .; j_gene: TRBJ2-3; d_gene: TRBD2; CDR3nt: TGTGCCAGTAGTAAGGGCGGGGGGGCTTCAGATACGCAGTATTTT; CDR3aa: CASSKGGGASDTQYF
len: 14; v_gene: TRBV7-7; abundance: .; j_gene: TRBJ1-5; d_gene: .; CDR3nt: TGTGCTAGCAGCTTATTGGGCAGCAATCAGCCCCAGCATTTT; CDR3aa: CASSLLGSNQPQHF
len: 15; v_gene: TRBV5-5; abundance: .; j_gene: TRBJ2-7; d_gene: TRBD1; CDR3nt: TGTGCCAGCGGTCAACCGGGGACAGGATTCTGGGAGCAGTACTTC; CDR3aa: CASGQPGTGFWEQYF
len: 13; v_gene: TRBV10-3; abundance: .; j_gene: TRBJ1-4; d_gene: .; CDR3nt: TGTGCCATCAGTGAGACAGGAAATGAAAAACTGTTTTTT; CDR3aa: CAISETGNEKLFF
len: 15; v_gene: TRBV5-8; abundance: .; j_gene: TRBJ1-1; d_gene: .; CDR3nt: TGTGCCAGCAGCCCCTGGCTGGCCATGAACACTGAAGCTTTCTTT; CDR3aa: CASSPWLAMNTEAFF
len: 16; v_gene: TRBV15; abundance: few; j_gene: TRBJ1-1; d_gene: .; CDR3nt: TGTGCCACCAGCAGAGGGTTCGGAGGGGATTTCACTGAAGCTTTCTTT; CDR3aa: CATSRGFGGDFTEAFF
len: 16; v_gene: TRBV7-2; abundance: once; j_gene: TRBJ2-4; d_gene: .; CDR3nt: TGTGCCAGCAGCTTAGCTCCCACAGGGTCCAAAAACATTCAGTACTTC; CDR3aa: CASSLAPTGSKNIQYF
len: 15; v_gene: TRBV5-1; abundance: .; j_gene: TRBJ2-1; d_gene: .; CDR3nt: TGCGCCAGCAGCCTGTTGGGGGGTTCCTACAATGAGCAGTTCTTC; CDR3aa: CASSLLGGSYNEQFF
len: 12; v_gene: TRBV15; abundance: .; j_gene: TRBJ2-3; d_gene: .; CDR3nt: TGTGCCACCAGCAGAGACTCAGATACGCAGTATTTT; CDR3aa: CATSRDSDTQYF